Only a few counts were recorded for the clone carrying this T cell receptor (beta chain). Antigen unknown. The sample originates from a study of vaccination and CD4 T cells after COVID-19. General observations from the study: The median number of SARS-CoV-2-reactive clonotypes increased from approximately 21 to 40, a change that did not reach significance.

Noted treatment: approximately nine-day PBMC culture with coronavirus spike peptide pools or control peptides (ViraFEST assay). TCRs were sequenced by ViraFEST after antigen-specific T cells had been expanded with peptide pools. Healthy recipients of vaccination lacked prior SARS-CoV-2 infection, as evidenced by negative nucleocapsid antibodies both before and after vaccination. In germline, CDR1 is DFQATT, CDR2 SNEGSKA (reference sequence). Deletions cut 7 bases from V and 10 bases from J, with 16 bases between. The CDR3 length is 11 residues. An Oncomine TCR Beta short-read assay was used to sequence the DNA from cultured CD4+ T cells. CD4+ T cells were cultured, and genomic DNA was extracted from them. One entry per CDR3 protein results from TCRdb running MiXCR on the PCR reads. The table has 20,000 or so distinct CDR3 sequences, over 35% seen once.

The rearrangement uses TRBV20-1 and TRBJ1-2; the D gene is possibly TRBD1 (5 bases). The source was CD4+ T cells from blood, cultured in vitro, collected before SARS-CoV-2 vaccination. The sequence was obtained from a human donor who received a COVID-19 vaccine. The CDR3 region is CSGREQLVYTF. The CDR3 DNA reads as TGCAGTGGCAGGGAGCAGCTGGTCTACACCTTC.